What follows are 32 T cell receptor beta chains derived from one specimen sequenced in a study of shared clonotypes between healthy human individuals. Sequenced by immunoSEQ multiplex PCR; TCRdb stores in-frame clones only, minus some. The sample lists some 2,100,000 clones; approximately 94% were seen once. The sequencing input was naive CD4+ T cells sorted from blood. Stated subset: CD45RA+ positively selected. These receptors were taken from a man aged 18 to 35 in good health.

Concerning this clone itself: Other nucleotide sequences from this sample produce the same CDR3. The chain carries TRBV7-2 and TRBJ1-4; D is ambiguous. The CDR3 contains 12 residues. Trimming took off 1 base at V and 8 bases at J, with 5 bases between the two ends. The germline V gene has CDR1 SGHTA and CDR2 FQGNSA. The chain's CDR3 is CASSLVGEKLFF. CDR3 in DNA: TGTGCCAGCAGCTTAGTAGGCGAAAAACTGTTTTTT. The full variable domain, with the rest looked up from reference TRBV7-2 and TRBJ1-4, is GAGVSQSPSNKVTEKGKDVELRCDPISGHTALYWYRQSLGQGLEFLIYFQGNSAPDKSGLPSDRFSAERTGGSVSTLTIQRTQQEDSAVYLCASSLVGEKLFFGSGTQLSVL.

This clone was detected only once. CDR3 DNA: TGTGCCAGCAGGGGCGCGAAGGGAAGGAACGAGCAGTACTTC. Its protein is CASRGAKGRNEQYF. J is TRBJ2-7 and V is TRBV25-1, with D unclear. The CDR3 runs 14 residues. The ends were cut back, 6 bases at V and 5 bases at J, with 17 bases in the middle. Germline V gene data show CDR1 as MGHDK and CDR2 as SYGVNS.

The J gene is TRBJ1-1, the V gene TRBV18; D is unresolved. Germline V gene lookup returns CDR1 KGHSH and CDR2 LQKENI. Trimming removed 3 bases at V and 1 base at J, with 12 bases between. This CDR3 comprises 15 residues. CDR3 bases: TGTGCCAGCTCACCCCCCGGTATTTCGAACACTGAAGCTTTCTTT. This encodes CASSPPGISNTEAFF.

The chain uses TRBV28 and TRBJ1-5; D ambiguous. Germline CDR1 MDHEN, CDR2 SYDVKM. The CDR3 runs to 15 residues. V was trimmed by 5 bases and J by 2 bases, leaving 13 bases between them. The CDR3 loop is CASSPEGGGNQPQHF. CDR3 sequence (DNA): TGTGCCAGCAGTCCTGAAGGCGGGGGCAATCAGCCCCAGCATTTT. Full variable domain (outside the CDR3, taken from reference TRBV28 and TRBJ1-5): DVKVTQSSRYLVKRTGEKVFLECVQDMDHENMFWYRQDPGLGLRLIYFSYDVKMKEKGDIPEGYSVSREKKERFSLILESASTNQTSMYLCASSPEGGGNQPQHFGDGTRLSIL.

This chain's CDR3 is CASSYLAGSRELFF. The CDR3 nucleotides are TGTGCCAGCAGTTACCTAGCGGGATCACGGGAGCTGTTTTTT. The genes are TRBV6-5 and TRBJ2-2; 9 bases match TRBD2. The J segment lost 9 bases and the V segment lost 2 bases, leaving 4 bases of the junction unmatched. The CDR3 is 14 amino acids. Germline assignment: CDR1 MNHEY and CDR2 SVGAGI.

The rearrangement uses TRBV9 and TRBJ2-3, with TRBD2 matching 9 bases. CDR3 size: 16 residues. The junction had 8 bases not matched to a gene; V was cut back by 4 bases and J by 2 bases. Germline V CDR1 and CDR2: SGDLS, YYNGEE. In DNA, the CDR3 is TGTGCCAGCAGCAATACCGGGACTAGCATCACAGATACGCAGTATTTT. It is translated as CASSNTGTSITDTQYF.

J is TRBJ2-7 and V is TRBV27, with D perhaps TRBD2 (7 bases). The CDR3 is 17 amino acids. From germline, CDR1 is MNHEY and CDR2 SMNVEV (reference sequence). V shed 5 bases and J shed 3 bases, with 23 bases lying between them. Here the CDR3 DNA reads TGTGCCAGCAGTCCACCCCCTGCGGGGGCAACTCTCTACGAGCAGTACTTC. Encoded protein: CASSPPPAGATLYEQYF.

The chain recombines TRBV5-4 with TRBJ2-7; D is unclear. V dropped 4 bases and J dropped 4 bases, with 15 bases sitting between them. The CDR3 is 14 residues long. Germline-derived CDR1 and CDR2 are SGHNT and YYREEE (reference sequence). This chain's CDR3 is CASSPGTEHYEQYF. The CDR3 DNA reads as TGTGCCAGCAGCCCCGGAACTGAACATTACGAGCAGTACTTC.

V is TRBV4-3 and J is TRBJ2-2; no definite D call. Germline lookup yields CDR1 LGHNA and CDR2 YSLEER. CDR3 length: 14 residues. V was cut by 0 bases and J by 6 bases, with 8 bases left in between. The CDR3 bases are TGCGCCAGCAGCCAAGAGTCTGAGGCCGGGGAGCTGTTTTTT. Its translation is CASSQESEAGELFF.

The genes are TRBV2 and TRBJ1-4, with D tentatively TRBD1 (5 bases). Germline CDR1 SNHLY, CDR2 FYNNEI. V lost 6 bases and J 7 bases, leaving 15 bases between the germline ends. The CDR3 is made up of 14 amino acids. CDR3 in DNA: TGTGCCAGCAGCGACAGAGCCTATGGTGAAAAACTGTTTTTT. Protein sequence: CASSDRAYGEKLFF.

The CDR3 loop reads CASSRDSSYGYTF. CDR3 coding DNA: TGTGCCAGCAGTCGGGACAGTTCCTATGGCTACACCTTC. The V and J genes are TRBV9 and TRBJ1-2, with 7 bases matching TRBD1. The length of the CDR3 is 13 residues. Germline-derived CDR1 and CDR2 are SGDLS and YYNGEE. Trimming took 5 bases from V and 4 from J; bases not matched to a gene: 5.

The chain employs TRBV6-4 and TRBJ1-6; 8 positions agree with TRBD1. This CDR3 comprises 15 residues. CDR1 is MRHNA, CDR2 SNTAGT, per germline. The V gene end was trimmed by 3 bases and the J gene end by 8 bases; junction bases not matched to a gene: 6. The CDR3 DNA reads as TGTGCCAGCAGTGAGGCAGGGGGCGGGTATTCACCCCTCCACTTT. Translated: CASSEAGGGYSPLHF.

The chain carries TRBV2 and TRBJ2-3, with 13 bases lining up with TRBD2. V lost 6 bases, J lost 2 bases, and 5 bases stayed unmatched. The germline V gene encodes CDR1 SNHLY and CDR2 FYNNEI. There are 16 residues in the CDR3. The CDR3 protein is CASSLGLAGHTDTQYF. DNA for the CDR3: TGTGCCAGCAGCCTGGGACTAGCGGGGCACACAGATACGCAGTATTTT.

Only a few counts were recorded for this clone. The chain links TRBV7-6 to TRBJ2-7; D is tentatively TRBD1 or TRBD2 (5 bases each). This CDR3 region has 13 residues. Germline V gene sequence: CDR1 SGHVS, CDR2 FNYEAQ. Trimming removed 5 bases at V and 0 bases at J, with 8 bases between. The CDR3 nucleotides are TGTGCCAGCAGCCGGGACGCCTCCTACGAGCAGTACTTC. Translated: CASSRDASYEQYF.

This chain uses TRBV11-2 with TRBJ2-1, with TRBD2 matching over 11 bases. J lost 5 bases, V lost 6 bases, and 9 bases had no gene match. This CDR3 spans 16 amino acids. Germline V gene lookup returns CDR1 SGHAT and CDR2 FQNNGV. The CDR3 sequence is CASRPGVAGGHNEQFF. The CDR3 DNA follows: TGTGCCAGCAGGCCAGGGGTAGCGGGGGGGCACAATGAGCAGTTCTTC.

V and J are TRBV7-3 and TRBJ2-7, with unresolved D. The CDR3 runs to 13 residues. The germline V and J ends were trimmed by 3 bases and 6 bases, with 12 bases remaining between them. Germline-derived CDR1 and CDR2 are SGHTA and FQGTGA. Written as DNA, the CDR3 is TGTGCCAGCAGCTTTCAGGATACCTCCGAGCAGTACTTC. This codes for CASSFQDTSEQYF.

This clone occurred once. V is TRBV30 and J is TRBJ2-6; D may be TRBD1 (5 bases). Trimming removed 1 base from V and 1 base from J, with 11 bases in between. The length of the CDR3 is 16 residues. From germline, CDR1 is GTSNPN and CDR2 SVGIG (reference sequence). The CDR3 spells CAWSEAGLSGANVLTF. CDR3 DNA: TGTGCCTGGAGTGAGGCAGGGCTATCTGGGGCCAACGTCCTGACTTTC. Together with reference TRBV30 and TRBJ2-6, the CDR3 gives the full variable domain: SQTIHQWPATLVQPVGSPLSLECTVEGTSNPNLYWYRQAAGRGLQLLFYSVGIGQISSEVPQNLSASRPQDRQFILSSKKLLLSDSGFYLCAWSEAGLSGANVLTFGAGSRLTVL.

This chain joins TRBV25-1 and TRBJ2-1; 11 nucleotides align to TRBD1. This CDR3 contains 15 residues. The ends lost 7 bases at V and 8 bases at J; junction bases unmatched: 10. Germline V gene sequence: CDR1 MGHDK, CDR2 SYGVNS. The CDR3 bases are TGTGCCAGCACTAACCGGGACAGGGGGTCTGATGAGCAGTTCTTC. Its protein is CASTNRDRGSDEQFF. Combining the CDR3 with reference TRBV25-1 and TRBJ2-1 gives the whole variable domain EADIYQTPRYLVIGTGKKITLECSQTMGHDKMYWYQQDPGMELHLIHYSYGVNSTEKGDLSSESTVSRIRTEHFPLTLESARPSHTSQYLCASTNRDRGSDEQFFGPGTRLTVL.

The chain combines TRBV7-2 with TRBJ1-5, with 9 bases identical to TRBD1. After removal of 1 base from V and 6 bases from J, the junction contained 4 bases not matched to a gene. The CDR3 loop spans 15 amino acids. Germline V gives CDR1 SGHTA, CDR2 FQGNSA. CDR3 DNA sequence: TGTGCCAGCAGCTTAGAGGGGACAGGGATTCAGCCCCAGCATTTT. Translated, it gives CASSLEGTGIQPQHF.

CDR3 sequence reads: CASSPGQGSYYEQYF. The CDR3 nucleotides are TGTGCCAGCAGCCCAGGACAGGGTAGTTACTACGAGCAGTACTTC. The V call is TRBV7-2, the J call TRBJ2-7, with 8 bases aligning to TRBD1. This CDR3 spans 15 amino acids. The ends lost 5 bases at V and 3 bases at J; junction bases unmatched: 9. Germline assignment: CDR1 SGHTA and CDR2 FQGNSA.

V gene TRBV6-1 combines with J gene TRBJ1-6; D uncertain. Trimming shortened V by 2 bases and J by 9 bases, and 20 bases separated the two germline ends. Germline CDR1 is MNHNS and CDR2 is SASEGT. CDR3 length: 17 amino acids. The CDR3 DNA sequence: TGTGCCAGCAGTGAATTCCTCCCCGCCCTAGGCAGTTCACCCCTCCACTTT. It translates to CASSEFLPALGSSPLHF.

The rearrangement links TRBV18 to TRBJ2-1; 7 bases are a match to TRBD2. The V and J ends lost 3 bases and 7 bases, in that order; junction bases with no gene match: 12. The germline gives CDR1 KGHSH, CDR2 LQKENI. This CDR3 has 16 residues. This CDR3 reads CASSPKRDHSRNEQFF. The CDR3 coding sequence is TGTGCCAGCTCACCGAAGCGGGATCATAGTAGGAATGAGCAGTTCTTC.

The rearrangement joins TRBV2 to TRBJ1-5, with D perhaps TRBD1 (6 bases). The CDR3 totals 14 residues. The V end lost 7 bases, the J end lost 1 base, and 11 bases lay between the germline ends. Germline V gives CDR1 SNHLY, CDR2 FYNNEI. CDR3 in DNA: TGTGCCAGCAAACTAGACAGGAGCAATCAGCCCCAGCATTTT. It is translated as CASKLDRSNQPQHF. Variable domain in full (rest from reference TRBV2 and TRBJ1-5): EPEVTQTPSHQVTQMGQEVILRCVPISNHLYFYWYRQILGQKVEFLVSFYNNEISEKSEIFDDQFSVERPDGSNFTLKIRSTKLEDSAMYFCASKLDRSNQPQHFGDGTRLSIL.

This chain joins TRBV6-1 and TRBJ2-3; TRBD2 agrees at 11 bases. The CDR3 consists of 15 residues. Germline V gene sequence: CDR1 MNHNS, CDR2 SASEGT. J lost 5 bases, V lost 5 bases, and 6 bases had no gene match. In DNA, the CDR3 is TGTGCCAGCAGTTTACTAGCGGGAGCTCAAGATACGCAGTATTTT. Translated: CASSLLAGAQDTQYF.

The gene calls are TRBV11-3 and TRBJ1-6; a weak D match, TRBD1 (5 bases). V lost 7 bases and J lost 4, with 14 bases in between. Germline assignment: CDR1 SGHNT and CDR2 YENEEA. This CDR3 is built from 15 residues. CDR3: CASKLGDPYNSPLHF. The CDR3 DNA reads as TGTGCCAGCAAATTGGGGGACCCTTATAATTCACCCCTCCACTTT.

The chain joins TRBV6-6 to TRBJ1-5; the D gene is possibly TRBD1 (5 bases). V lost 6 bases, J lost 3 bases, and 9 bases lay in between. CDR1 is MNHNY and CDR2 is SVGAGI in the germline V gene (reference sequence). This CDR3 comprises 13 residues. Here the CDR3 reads CASRDSFNQPQHF. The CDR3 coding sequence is TGTGCCAGCAGAGACAGTTTCAATCAGCCCCAGCATTTT.

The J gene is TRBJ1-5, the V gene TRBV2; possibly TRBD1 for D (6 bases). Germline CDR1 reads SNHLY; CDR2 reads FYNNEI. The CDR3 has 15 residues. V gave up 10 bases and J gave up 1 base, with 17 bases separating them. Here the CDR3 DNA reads TGTGCCACCAAAAAACAGGGAGTGAGCAATCAGCCCCAGCATTTT. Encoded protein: CATKKQGVSNQPQHF.

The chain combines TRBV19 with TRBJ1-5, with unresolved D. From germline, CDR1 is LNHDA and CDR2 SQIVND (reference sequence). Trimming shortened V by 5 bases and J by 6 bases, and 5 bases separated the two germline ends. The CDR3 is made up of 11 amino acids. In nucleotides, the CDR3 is TGTGCCAGTAGTTTAAGTCAGCCCCAGCATTTT. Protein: CASSLSQPQHF.

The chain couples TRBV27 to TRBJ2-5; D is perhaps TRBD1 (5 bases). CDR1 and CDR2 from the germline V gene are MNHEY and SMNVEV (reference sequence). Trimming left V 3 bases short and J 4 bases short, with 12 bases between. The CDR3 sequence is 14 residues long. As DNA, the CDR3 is TGTGCCAGCAGTTTTCTAGGGGCCATAGAGACCCAGTACTTC. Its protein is CASSFLGAIETQYF.

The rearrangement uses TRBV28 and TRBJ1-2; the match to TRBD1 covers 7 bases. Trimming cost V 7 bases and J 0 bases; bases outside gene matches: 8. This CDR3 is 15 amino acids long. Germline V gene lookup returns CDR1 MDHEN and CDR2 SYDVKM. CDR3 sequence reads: CASTRWQGANYGYTF. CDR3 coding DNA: TGTGCCAGCACTCGATGGCAGGGGGCTAACTATGGCTACACCTTC.

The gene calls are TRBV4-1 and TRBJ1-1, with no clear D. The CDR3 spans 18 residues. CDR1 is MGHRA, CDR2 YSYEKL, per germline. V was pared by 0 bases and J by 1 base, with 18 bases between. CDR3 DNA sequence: TGCGCCAGCAGCCAAGATCGAGAAACCAATTCGGGGAACACTGAAGCTTTCTTT. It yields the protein CASSQDRETNSGNTEAFF.

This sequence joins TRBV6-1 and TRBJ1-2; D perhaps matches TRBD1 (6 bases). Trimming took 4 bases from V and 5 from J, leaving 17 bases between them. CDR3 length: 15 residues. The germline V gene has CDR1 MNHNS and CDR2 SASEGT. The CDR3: CASSAIDRLVYGYTF. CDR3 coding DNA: TGTGCCAGCAGTGCTATTGACAGGCTCGTTTATGGCTACACCTTC.